Sequencing of this TCR beta chain was carried out in a study of blood T cell repertoires in COVID-19 (dated by TCRdb to between 2020 and 2021). Background for the entire study: The collaborator samples originated in the United States, Italy and Spain and spanned the acute and convalescent phases of COVID-19. The material from the prospective study consisted of cDNA or gDNA derived from T cells, B-cell-depleted T cells, or PBMCs. Deeply sampled blood TCRbeta repertoires from subjects exposed to, actively infected with, or recovered from COVID-19 were included in the dataset. The repertoires were released in a freely available public database meant as a resource for research on the immune response to SARS-CoV-2. Samples came from the ongoing ImmuneRACE study (first 160 participants) plus 1,254 subjects from 6 global collaborators. Nearly every sample came with metadata listing a de-identified subject ID, COVID-19 status, age in years and sex. Where available, HLA class I and class II types were taken from metadata supplied by the sample provider and were not determined by assay-based typing.

A note on this clone: Its antigen target is currently unknown. Base qualities are not at hand, and no much larger clone is one base apart.

General conclusions and limits of the study: The quantity of clinical and demographic metadata differed by source and by participant and was supplied without curation.

Collaborating institutions collected whole blood in K2EDTA tubes following their own protocols. For TCRbeta analysis, collaborator samples were shipped as frozen whole blood, as isolated PBMCs, or as DNA extracted from either sample type. Relative to germline, V is 3 bases shorter and J is 0 bases shorter, with 9 bases between their ends. The germline V gene sets CDR1 to KGHSH and CDR2 to LQKENI. There are 14 amino acids in the CDR3, from cysteine to phenylalanine inclusive. The read is trimmed to its CDR3 DNA, 42 bases read in frame from base 1. TCRbeta CDR3 regions were amplified from genomic DNA using the immunoSEQ Assay, a bias-controlled multiplex PCR. Under the source paper's analysis protocol: The number of nucleated cells in each sample was estimated from the amplification of reference gene primers within the assay. To quantify the absolute abundance of each unique TCRbeta CDR3 rearrangement, sequence reads were collapsed and filtered. For each sample, productive Simpson clonality was calculated as the square root of Simpson's diversity index over productive rearrangements. This is the immuneACCESS table as TCRdb keeps it, with only in-frame sequences that have V and J called. A part of the clones is gone; compared with another copy, unresolved V genes explain less than half, and the rest is unexplained. V and J calls and clone size are as listed in that table; D and trimming were resolved from the DNA. Across this sample there are roughly 50,000 clones, with 82% seen only once. The leading ten clones occupy roughly 7.7% of the sample.

The clonotype comes from a man in his forties or fifties with acute or convalescent COVID-19. The sample consisted of peripheral blood. The sequence is built from TRBV18 and TRBJ2-7, with the D segment identity uncertain. The nucleotide sequence reads TGTGCCAGCTCACCCTCGGGTCTCTCCTACGAGCAGTACTTC. Its translation is CASSPSGLSYEQYF.